Described below is a single T cell receptor beta chain sequence and its context. No antigen is known for it. This CDR3 has 13 residues. J lost 2 bases, V lost 8 bases, and 4 bases had no gene match. Looked up from germline, CDR1 is MDHEN and CDR2 is SYDVKM. This sample was included in a study of PD-L1 blockade in urothelial cancer. Across the whole study: Patients' prior chemotherapy regimens numbered 0 to 3. Researchers found blood samples held a median of 141,255 T cells.

Findings of the study overall: More expansion of tumor-associated blood clones, seen at 3 weeks, marked durable-benefit patients.

Generated by immunoSEQ multiplex PCR, the TCRdb table keeps only in-frame clones and is missing some. The data contain around 45,000 clones, around 88% of them seen just once; the ten biggest clones take up around 3.9%. The sequence was collected from a man at least 80 years old with urothelial cancer. This chain uses TRBV28 with TRBJ2-5, with 8 positions matching TRBD1. Source: PBMCs, taken around atezolizumab (anti-PD-L1) treatment. In nucleotides, the CDR3 is TGTGCCAGCGAAGGACAGGGACAAGAGACCCAGTACTTC. Translating gives CASEGQGQETQYF.